This T cell receptor (beta chain) was sequenced in a study of cytomegalovirus exposure and HLA in healthy donors. At the level of the study: The 120 validation repertoires and the approximately 700 first-cohort repertoires shared a platform, a later analysis reported.

Sequencing used immunoSEQ multiplex PCR; TCRdb keeps in-frame clones, though not all of them. The data contain some 170,000 clones, about 89% of them singletons. Findings and caveats of the study: Most sequenced TCRs were rare (though some public TCRs occurred in many donors). It was about 150 TCR beta chains that were listed as cytomegalovirus-associated. Using the classifier, cytomegalovirus status was reportedly diagnosed with high specificity and sensitivity.

This CDR3 contains 13 residues. Trimming stripped 5 bases from V and 5 bases from J, with 13 bases between. From germline, CDR1 is SGHRS and CDR2 YFSETQ. This clone occurred a few times. As yet, its antigen is unknown. The sequence derives from a man aged 25-45 years in good health and CMV-seropositive. The specimen sequenced was PBMCs. This rearrangement joins TRBV5-1 to TRBJ1-1; no reliable D call. DNA for the CDR3: TGCGCCAGCAGGGTTGACACGTTGACTGAAGCTTTCTTT. It codes for CASRVDTLTEAFF. Combining the CDR3 with reference TRBV5-1 and TRBJ1-1 gives the whole variable domain KAGVTQTPRYLIKTRGQQVTLSCSPISGHRSVSWYQQTPGQGLQFLFEYFSETQRNKGNFPGRFSGRQFSNSRSEMNVSTLELGDSALYLCASRVDTLTEAFFGQGTRLTVV.